A single T cell receptor beta chain is shown here with its context. This entry belongs to a study of control samples from healthy donors and cancer patients. Some clones are missing from TCRdb's copy, which holds only in-frame ones; the method was immunoSEQ multiplex PCR. The repertoire consists of 120,000 or so clones, with roughly 95% occurring once and the leading ten covering approximately 4%. Trimming pared 3 bases from V and 6 bases from J, leaving 18 bases between. Germline V lookup: CDR1 SGDLS, CDR2 YYNGEE. The CDR3 contains 15 residues. The sample comprised blood. The sequence was collected from a man aged 25 to 40 in good health. This sequence joins TRBV9 and TRBJ1-1; the D is unclear. Here the CDR3 reads CASSAGGLLGSEAFF. The CDR3 bases are TGTGCCAGCAGCGCCGGAGGGTTGCTCGGGTCTGAAGCTTTCTTT.